These 27 T cell receptor beta chains share one sample of origin, sequenced in a study of control samples from healthy donors and cancer patients. Libraries were prepared by immunoSEQ multiplex PCR; TCRdb keeps only in-frame clonotypes and omits some of them. The sample has 140,000 or so clones, about 91% seen once. Sequenced: blood. These receptors all stem from a man younger than 45 in good health.

The chain is built from TRBV6-1 and TRBJ2-5; possibly TRBD2 for D (6 bases). V was cut by 2 bases and J by 14 bases, with 15 bases left in between. CDR1 is MNHNS, CDR2 SASEGT, per germline. The CDR3 contains 12 residues. In nucleotides, the CDR3 is TGTGCCAGCAGTGAATCTGTGGGGGGTCTCTACTTC. Amino acid sequence: CASSESVGGLYF.

The V gene is TRBV28, the J gene TRBJ2-6; D is unresolved. CDR1 MDHEN and CDR2 SYDVKM come from the germline V gene. The CDR3 loop spans 13 amino acids. V lost 8 bases to trimming and J lost 0 bases, with 5 bases between them. Here the CDR3 reads CASDGSGANVLTF. CDR3 sequence (DNA): TGTGCCAGCGACGGCTCTGGGGCCAACGTCCTGACTTTC.

The chain employs TRBV7-9 and TRBJ1-1; 8 bases agree with TRBD1. The CDR3 spans 15 residues. Trimming took 5 bases from V and 0 from J; bases not matched to a gene: 5. Germline V gene sequence: CDR1 SEHNR, CDR2 FQNEAQ (reference sequence). CDR3 amino acids: CASSPKTGVNTEAFF. The CDR3 DNA reads TGTGCCAGCAGCCCTAAGACAGGGGTGAACACTGAAGCTTTCTTT.

The chain is built from TRBV25-1 and TRBJ1-5, with 8 bases matching TRBD1. The CDR3 runs 13 residues. J was trimmed by 6 bases and V by 4 bases; bases with no gene match: 2. Per germline, CDR1 MGHDK and CDR2 SYGVNS. The CDR3 sequence: CASSVQGGQPQHF. For the CDR3, the DNA is TGTGCCAGCAGTGTACAGGGGGGTCAGCCCCAGCATTTT.

The rearrangement joins TRBV30 to TRBJ2-1, with D tentatively TRBD1 (6 bases). Trimming cost V 1 base and J 5 bases, with 15 bases left between them. Germline values: CDR1 GTSNPN, CDR2 SVGIG (reference sequence). The CDR3 contains 15 residues. CDR3 amino acids: CAWSAGTSGNNEQFF. In nucleotides, the CDR3 is TGTGCCTGGAGTGCCGGGACAAGTGGTAACAATGAGCAGTTCTTC.

The chain uses TRBV5-4 and TRBJ2-1; no reliable D call. Between the trimmed V and J ends, which lost 0 bases and 10 bases, there was a span of 5 bases. This CDR3 has 11 residues. CDR1 and CDR2 from the germline V gene are SGHNT and YYREEE (reference sequence). CDR3 region: CASSLVGEQFF. In DNA, the CDR3 is TGTGCCAGCAGCTTGGTAGGGGAGCAGTTCTTC.

The chain combines TRBV6-1 with TRBJ1-2; possibly TRBD1 for D (5 bases). CDR1 is MNHNS and CDR2 is SASEGT in the germline V gene. V was cut by 0 bases and J by 3 bases, with 14 bases left in between. The CDR3 contains 16 residues. CDR3 sequence: CASSEALGGIDYGYTF. As DNA, the CDR3 is TGTGCCAGCAGTGAAGCGCTGGGGGGGATCGACTATGGCTACACCTTC.

The chain joins TRBV29-1 to TRBJ1-2; the match to TRBD1 covers 8 bases. This CDR3 is built from 12 residues. CDR1 is SQVTM and CDR2 is ANQGSEA in the germline V gene. The V segment lost 4 bases and the J segment 8 bases; nucleotides outside the gene matches: 6. CDR3 nucleotides: TGCAGCGTTGCCACAGGGGGGGGAGGCTACACCTTC. This codes for CSVATGGGGYTF. Full variable domain (missing parts from reference TRBV29-1 and TRBJ1-2): SAVISQKPSRDICQRGTSLTIQCQVDSQVTMMFWYRQQPGQSLTLIATANQGSEATYESGFVIDKFPISRPNLTFSTLTVSNMSPEDSSIYLCSVATGGGGYTFGSGTRLTVV.

V usage is TRBV15 and J usage is TRBJ1-1; maybe TRBD1 (6 bases). Germline-derived CDR1 and CDR2 are LNHNV and YYDKDF (reference sequence). This CDR3 spans 14 amino acids. The V end lost 0 bases, the J end lost 7 bases, and 12 bases lay between the germline ends. CDR3 amino acids: CATSRDGGAGEAFF. CDR3 sequence (DNA): TGTGCCACCAGCAGAGATGGGGGGGCAGGTGAAGCTTTCTTT.

The V gene is TRBV11-2, the J gene TRBJ2-5; 7 bases match TRBD2. The CDR3 contains 14 residues. Germline values: CDR1 SGHAT, CDR2 FQNNGV. The V segment lost 1 base and the J segment 5 bases; nucleotides outside the gene matches: 4. CDR3 DNA: TGTGCCAGCAGCTTAGGTGCGGGAGTGGAGACCCAGTACTTC. This gives the protein CASSLGAGVETQYF.

J is TRBJ2-1 and V is TRBV7-2; tentatively, D is TRBD2 (6 bases). This CDR3 region has 17 residues. The germline V and J ends were trimmed by 1 base and 9 bases, with 22 bases remaining between them. Germline CDR1 is SGHTA and CDR2 is FQGNSA. CDR3 sequence (DNA): TGTGCCAGCAGCTTAGGGCCCTTTGGGGCCCGGAGGGGTGAGCAGTTCTTC. It is translated as CASSLGPFGARRGEQFF. Together with reference TRBV7-2 and TRBJ2-1, the CDR3 gives the full variable domain: GAGVSQSPSNKVTEKGKDVELRCDPISGHTALYWYRQSLGQGLEFLIYFQGNSAPDKSGLPSDRFSAERTGGSVSTLTIQRTQQEDSAVYLCASSLGPFGARRGEQFFGPGTRLTVL.

This clone is a singleton in its sample. The rearrangement uses TRBV25-1 and TRBJ2-3; a weak D match, TRBD1 (5 bases). CDR1 MGHDK and CDR2 SYGVNS come from the germline V gene. Trimming removed 3 bases at V and 2 bases at J, with 12 bases between. This CDR3 contains 15 residues. The CDR3 DNA follows: TGTGCCAGCAGTGACAGGGCAGAATTCACAGATACGCAGTATTTT. It encodes CASSDRAEFTDTQYF.

The genes are TRBV5-4 and TRBJ2-1; no firm D call. In germline, CDR1 is SGHNT, CDR2 YYREEE (reference sequence). The CDR3 contains 15 residues. V dropped 3 bases and J dropped 2 bases, with 12 bases sitting between them. Here the CDR3 reads CASSSSTTAYNEQFF. The CDR3 coding sequence is TGTGCCAGCAGCTCGTCGACCACGGCCTACAATGAGCAGTTCTTC.

The chain is built from TRBV25-1 and TRBJ2-6; D is unresolved. CDR1 and CDR2 from the germline V gene are MGHDK and SYGVNS. V was shortened by 0 bases and J by 12 bases, with 12 bases between the two germline ends. The CDR3 sequence is 14 residues long. The CDR3 sequence is CASSEYHPSPVLTF. In DNA, the CDR3 is TGTGCCAGCAGTGAATATCACCCCTCTCCCGTCCTGACTTTC.

This chain joins TRBV10-1 and TRBJ2-1, with D unclear. The CDR3 loop spans 15 amino acids. V lost 4 bases and J lost 0, with 10 bases in between. Germline CDR1 reads WNHNN; CDR2 reads SYGVQD (reference sequence). Written as DNA, the CDR3 is TGCGCCAGCAGTGGTGGCCGCAGCTCCTACAATGAGCAGTTCTTC. Translated: CASSGGRSSYNEQFF.

The chain carries TRBV6-1 and TRBJ1-1; D gene unclear. The germline CDR1 and CDR2 sequences are MNHNS and SASEGT. The CDR3 is made up of 14 amino acids. V was trimmed by 3 bases and J by 0 bases, leaving 8 bases between them. CDR3 bases: TGTGCCAGCAGTGACCCAGGATTGAACACTGAAGCTTTCTTT. Translated, it gives CASSDPGLNTEAFF.

The chain links TRBV5-4 to TRBJ1-2; 7 nucleotides agree with TRBD1. The germline CDR1 and CDR2 sequences are SGHNT and YYREEE (reference sequence). The CDR3 length is 13 residues. The V segment lost 4 bases and the J segment 2 bases; nucleotides outside the gene matches: 2. CDR3 sequence reads: CASSEQGNYGYTF. Here the CDR3 DNA reads TGTGCCAGCAGCGAACAGGGGAACTATGGCTACACCTTC.

In its sample, this clone was seen once. Other nucleotide sequences in the sample specify the same CDR3. This chain links TRBV6-5 with TRBJ1-2; 7 bases align to TRBD1. The length of the CDR3 is 13 residues. With V trimmed by 5 bases and J by 2 bases, 2 bases remained unmatched. Germline CDR1 MNHEY, CDR2 SVGAGI. For the CDR3, the DNA is TGTGCCAGCAGTCCGACAGGGAACTATGGCTACACCTTC. Protein sequence: CASSPTGNYGYTF.

The genes are TRBV9 and TRBJ2-1; TRBD2 matches 8 bases. V shed 1 base, J shed 0 bases, and the junction held 3 bases outside the gene matches. The CDR3 spans 16 residues. The germline CDR1 and CDR2 sequences are SGDLS and YYNGEE. The CDR3 DNA follows: TGTGCCAGCAGCGTAAACCTAGCGGGCTCCTACAATGAGCAGTTCTTC. Amino acid sequence: CASSVNLAGSYNEQFF.

V and J are TRBV28 and TRBJ2-1; D gene unclear. Deletions cut 3 bases from V and 8 bases from J, with 14 bases between. Looked up from germline, CDR1 is MDHEN and CDR2 is SYDVKM. The CDR3 is 14 amino acids. The CDR3 sequence is CASSFPSRLDEQFF. In DNA form, the CDR3 reads TGTGCCAGCAGTTTCCCTTCTAGGTTGGATGAGCAGTTCTTC.

CDR3 amino acids: CASSEAGPRLGNIQYF. The CDR3 DNA follows: TGTGCCAGCAGTGAAGCAGGGCCAAGACTGGGGAACATTCAGTACTTC. This rearrangement joins TRBV2 to TRBJ2-4; no firm D call. V lost 0 bases to trimming and J lost 7 bases, with 16 bases between them. This CDR3 has 16 amino acids. Germline CDR1 is SNHLY and CDR2 is FYNNEI. Full variable domain (remainder filled in from reference TRBV2 and TRBJ2-4): EPEVTQTPSHQVTQMGQEVILRCVPISNHLYFYWYRQILGQKVEFLVSFYNNEISEKSEIFDDQFSVERPDGSNFTLKIRSTKLEDSAMYFCASSEAGPRLGNIQYFGAGTRLSVL.

The chain links TRBV5-1 to TRBJ1-2; no clear D. In germline, CDR1 is SGHRS, CDR2 YFSETQ. This CDR3 comprises 13 residues. V lost 0 bases and J lost 6, with 9 bases in between. CDR3 sequence: CASSLAADNGYTF. Here the CDR3 DNA reads TGCGCCAGCAGCTTGGCGGCAGATAATGGCTACACCTTC.

V is TRBV4-1 and J is TRBJ1-2; D is ambiguous. The ends were cut back, 4 bases at V and 1 base at J, with 7 bases in the middle. The CDR3 contains 13 residues. CDR1 and CDR2 from the germline V gene are MGHRA and YSYEKL. The CDR3 nucleotides read TGCGCCAGCAGCCCGACCCTTAACTATGGCTACACCTTC. Encoded protein: CASSPTLNYGYTF.

This clone was observed a single time. This chain links TRBV5-1 with TRBJ1-6, with D uncertain. Per the germline V gene, CDR1 is SGHRS and CDR2 is YFSETQ. CDR3 length: 13 residues. Trimming removed 0 bases from V and 8 bases from J, with 6 bases in between. The CDR3 coding sequence is TGCGCCAGCAGCTTGGCCAGTGATTCACCCCTCCACTTT. Amino acid sequence: CASSLASDSPLHF.

V is TRBV27 and J is TRBJ2-1, with 9 bases that match TRBD1. From germline, CDR1 is MNHEY and CDR2 SMNVEV (reference sequence). Trimming at V came to 5 bases and at J to 2 bases, leaving 10 bases not matched to a gene. CDR3 length equals 17 residues. The CDR3 DNA reads as TGTGCCAGCAGTCCTCTATCGGGACAGGGCGCCTACAATGAGCAGTTCTTC. This gives the protein CASSPLSGQGAYNEQFF.

The V gene is TRBV29-1, the J gene TRBJ1-2, with D perhaps matching TRBD1 (6 bases). CDR3 size: 13 residues. Trimming removed 3 bases from V and 4 bases from J, with 12 bases in between. Per the germline V gene, CDR1 is SQVTM and CDR2 is ANQGSEA. Here the CDR3 reads CSVEGAGVYGYTF. DNA for the CDR3: TGCAGCGTTGAGGGGGCAGGGGTCTATGGCTACACCTTC.

The chain is built from TRBV6-5 and TRBJ2-2; TRBD2 aligns across 11 bases. This CDR3 spans 15 amino acids. The V segment lost 2 bases and the J segment 5 bases; nucleotides outside the gene matches: 1. The V gene's germline CDR1 is MNHEY and CDR2 SVGAGI. The CDR3 reads CASSYASGGTGELFF. The CDR3 DNA reads TGTGCCAGCAGTTACGCTAGCGGGGGGACCGGGGAGCTGTTTTTT.